The next 4 T cell receptor beta chains were all read from a single sample in a study of identical twins. TCRdb called the 5' RACE reads again in MiXCR, with one record for every CDR3 protein. The table has more than 650,000 distinct CDR3 sequences, around 5.7% seen once. The sequenced sample was naive T cells sorted from blood. Receptors originate from a man aged 18 to 30 in good health.

CDR3 amino acids: CASSFPSGRAYNEQFF. The CDR3 nucleotides read TGTGCCAGCAGCTTTCCAAGCGGGAGGGCCTACAATGAGCAGTTCTTC. The rearrangement joins TRBV11-2 to TRBJ2-1, with 10 bases aligning to TRBD2. V lost 3 bases, J lost 2 bases, and 4 bases stayed unmatched. This CDR3 spans 16 amino acids. The germline V gene has CDR1 SGHAT and CDR2 FQNNGV.

This clonotype was picked up many times. The CDR3 bases are TGCAGTGCTAGAGAGGACAGGAGAACCTACGAGCAGTACTTC. As protein: CSAREDRRTYEQYF. The rearrangement links TRBV20-1 to TRBJ2-7, with TRBD1 matching over 7 bases. This CDR3 region has 14 residues. CDR1 DFQATT and CDR2 SNEGSKA come from the germline V gene (reference sequence). With V trimmed by 0 bases and J by 2 bases, 4 bases remained unmatched.

In this sample, this clonotype turned up many times. The gene calls are TRBV30 and TRBJ2-7; 13 bases agree with TRBD2. The CDR3 runs to 13 residues. Germline-derived CDR1 and CDR2 are GTSNPN and SVGIG (reference sequence). Germline trimming cut 5 bases from V and 4 bases from J; bases unmatched to any gene: 2. CDR3 loop: CAWRTSGSYEQYF. The CDR3 DNA is TGTGCCTGGCGGACTAGCGGGAGTTACGAGCAGTACTTC.

This clonotype has ten or more counts. The chain joins TRBV5-1 to TRBJ2-7; D gene uncertain. Germline V CDR1 and CDR2: SGHRS, YFSETQ. This CDR3 region has 13 residues. The germline V and J ends were trimmed by 0 bases and 6 bases, with 10 bases remaining between them. CDR3 region: CASSLAGRSEQYF. CDR3 coding DNA: TGCGCCAGCAGCTTGGCGGGCAGGAGCGAGCAGTACTTC. Full variable domain (outside the CDR3, taken from reference TRBV5-1 and TRBJ2-7): KAGVTQTPRYLIKTRGQQVTLSCSPISGHRSVSWYQQTPGQGLQFLFEYFSETQRNKGNFPGRFSGRQFSNSRSEMNVSTLELGDSALYLCASSLAGRSEQYFGPGTRLTVT.